This T cell receptor (beta chain) was sequenced in a study of blood T cells in healthy people across ages. The use of a sample-barcoded 5' primer and a J-beta primer mix characterized a second PCR of 7 to 11 cycles. MiXCR was run by TCRdb on the 5' RACE reads, yielding one entry per CDR3 protein. In the table there are 890,000 or so distinct CDR3 sequences, 60% to 80% of which are singletons. This clonotype was counted a few times. Germline V gives CDR1 MNHEY, CDR2 SMNVEV (reference sequence). This CDR3 has 16 amino acids. The sequencing input was blood. The receptor's source is a man younger than 45 in good health. J is TRBJ2-4 and V is TRBV27, with 9 bases fitting TRBD1. The assigned J gene may be wrong: the sequence end matches TRBJ2-7 better. The CDR3 DNA is TGTGCCAGCAGTTTATCGGAGGGACAGGGCTTTTACGAGCAGTACTTC. It codes for CASSLSEGQGFYEQYF.